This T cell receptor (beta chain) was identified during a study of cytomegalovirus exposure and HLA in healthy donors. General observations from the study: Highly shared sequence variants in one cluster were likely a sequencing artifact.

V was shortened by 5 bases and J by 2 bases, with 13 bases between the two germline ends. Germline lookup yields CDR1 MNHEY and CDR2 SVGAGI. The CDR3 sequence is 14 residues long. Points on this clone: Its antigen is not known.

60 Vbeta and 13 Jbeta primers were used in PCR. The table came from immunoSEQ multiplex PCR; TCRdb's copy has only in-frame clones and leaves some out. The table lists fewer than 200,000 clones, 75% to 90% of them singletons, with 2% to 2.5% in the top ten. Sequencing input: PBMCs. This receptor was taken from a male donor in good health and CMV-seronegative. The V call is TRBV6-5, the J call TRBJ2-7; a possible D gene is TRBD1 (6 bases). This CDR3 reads CASSVSGTPYEQYF. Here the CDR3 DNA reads TGTGCCAGCAGTGTTTCCGGGACACCCTACGAGCAGTACTTC.